The 5 T cell receptor beta chains below all came from one sample that was sequenced in a study of cytomegalovirus exposure and HLA in healthy donors. The repertoire was sequenced with immunoSEQ multiplex PCR; TCRdb's copy has only in-frame clones and lacks some. The sample yields fewer than 200,000 clones, about 85% seen once. Material: PBMCs. These receptors all stem from a man younger than 30 in good health and CMV-seropositive.

This clone was detected once. V and J are TRBV28 and TRBJ1-1, with D possibly matching TRBD1 (6 bases). Germline V gene lookup returns CDR1 MDHEN and CDR2 SYDVKM. The CDR3 totals 14 residues. The V end lost 5 bases, the J end lost 0 bases, and 10 bases lay between the germline ends. The CDR3 coding sequence is TGTGCCAGCAGTAAGGGACAAATGAACACTGAAGCTTTCTTT. Its protein product is CASSKGQMNTEAFF. The full variable domain, completed using reference TRBV28 and TRBJ1-1, is DVKVTQSSRYLVKRTGEKVFLECVQDMDHENMFWYRQDPGLGLRLIYFSYDVKMKEKGDIPEGYSVSREKKERFSLILESASTNQTSMYLCASSKGQMNTEAFFGQGTRLTVV.

The genes are TRBV6-6 and TRBJ1-1, with TRBD1 matching over 9 bases. The germline gives CDR1 MNHNY, CDR2 SVGAGI (reference sequence). V dropped 7 bases and J dropped 8; count of bases not matched to a gene: 8. CDR3 size: 13 residues. This CDR3 is CASTRQGGGEAFF. The CDR3 coding sequence is TGTGCCAGCACCCGACAGGGGGGAGGAGAAGCTTTCTTT.

This clone was seen more than once but under ten times. This chain joins TRBV28 and TRBJ2-7; D is undetermined. This CDR3 spans 11 amino acids. Trimming removed 4 bases from V and 13 bases from J, with 14 bases in between. From germline, CDR1 is MDHEN and CDR2 SYDVKM. CDR3 DNA: TGTGCCAGCAGTTCCCCCTTTGAGTATTACTTC. It specifies CASSSPFEYYF.

In this sample, this clone turned up a few times. The chain uses TRBV7-4 and TRBJ2-3; tentatively, D is TRBD2 (6 bases). There are 15 residues in the CDR3. Germline lookup yields CDR1 SGHVT and CDR2 SQSDAQ. The V end was cut by 5 bases, the J end by 5 bases, with 17 bases between. The CDR3 nucleotides are TGTGCCAGCAGCCGCCGTGGTTGGGGGGTAGATACGCAGTATTTT. It translates to CASSRRGWGVDTQYF.

The V gene is TRBV6-5, the J gene TRBJ2-7; 7 positions agree with TRBD2. The CDR3 has 14 residues. Germline CDR1 MNHEY, CDR2 SVGAGI. With 6 bases clipped from V and 4 bases from J, the junction kept 9 bases outside the gene matches. DNA for the CDR3: TGTGCCAGCAGCCCCGGGCAGGGAGGGTACGAGCAGTACTTC. This gives the protein CASSPGQGGYEQYF.